The clone carrying this T cell receptor beta chain was counted between two and nine times. The antigen is unknown. Unique molecular identifiers were incorporated into the prepared TCRbeta library. A single record per CDR3 protein comes from TCRdb applying MiXCR to the PCR reads. The data contain 150,000 to 250,000 distinct CDR3 sequences, 5.5% to 7% of them singletons. The V end was cut by 5 bases, the J end by 6 bases, with 5 bases between. The V gene's germline CDR1 is SEHNR and CDR2 FQNEAQ (reference sequence). The CDR3 runs to 11 residues. The sample originates from a study of T-cell reconstitution after alpha-beta-depleted transplantation in children. Overall study results and limits: At the one-year point after transplant, T-cell counts and TCRbeta diversity were found to come mostly from T cells that had been newly produced.

The source material was PBMCs, sampled before TCRalphabeta/CD19-depleted stem cell transplant. The V call is TRBV7-9, the J call TRBJ2-1; D is uncertain. The TCR was taken from a girl less than two years old with combined immunodeficiency, due to receive a stem cell transplant. The CDR3 spells CASSPTNEQFF. The CDR3 bases are TGTGCCAGCAGCCCCACCAATGAGCAGTTCTTC.